These T cell receptor beta chains were read from a single sample in a study of shared clonotypes between healthy human individuals. Clones were sequenced by immunoSEQ multiplex PCR, and TCRdb holds only the in-frame ones, with some missing. The table shows some 580,000 clones, with about 97% occurring only once. The specimen sequenced was naive CD4+ T cells sorted from blood. Receptor source: a woman in her twenties or thirties in good health. The CDR3 runs from the conserved cysteine through the conserved F or W. The order of the fields is V gene, J gene, clone size, D gene, CDR3 DNA, CDR3 protein. A D gene is named only where the DNA matches it firmly. For some rows the clone size is stated as once, few or many, or as a class when expanded; others skip it.

V gene: TRBV28
J gene: TRBJ1-1
clone size: NA
D gene: TRBD1
CDR3 DNA: TGTGCCAGCAGTTTGGGACAGGGGGGGAACACTGAAGCTTTCTTT
CDR3 protein: CASSLGQGGNTEAFF

V gene: TRBV18
J gene: TRBJ2-6
clone size: once
D gene: NA
CDR3 DNA: TGTGCCAGCTCACCACTCGGGGCTGCCCGCTCTGGGGCCAACGTCCTGACTTTC
CDR3 protein: CASSPLGAARSGANVLTF

V gene: TRBV5-1
J gene: TRBJ2-3
clone size: NA
D gene: NA
CDR3 DNA: TGCGCCAGCTCGACGGCCCCGCCCTTGAACACAGATACGCAGTATTTT
CDR3 protein: CASSTAPPLNTDTQYF

V gene: TRBV30
J gene: TRBJ2-1
clone size: NA
D gene: TRBD2
CDR3 DNA: TGTGCCTGGAGAAGGACTAGCGGGAGTGTCGGCTCCAATGAGCAGTTCTTC
CDR3 protein: CAWRRTSGSVGSNEQFF

V gene: TRBV2
J gene: TRBJ1-2
clone size: NA
D gene: NA
CDR3 DNA: TGTGCCAGCCGGGAGGAGGGTTCTTCTGGCTACACCTTC
CDR3 protein: CASREEGSSGYTF

V gene: TRBV11-2
J gene: TRBJ2-7
clone size: few
D gene: NA
CDR3 DNA: TGTGCCAGCAGCTACGGGATAGGGCTCTCCTACGAGCAGTACTTC
CDR3 protein: CASSYGIGLSYEQYF

V gene: TRBV11-2
J gene: TRBJ2-5
clone size: NA
D gene: NA
CDR3 DNA: TGTGCCAGCAGCTTAGGCGTAGGGACAGAGACCCAGTACTTC
CDR3 protein: CASSLGVGTETQYF

V gene: TRBV6-5
J gene: TRBJ2-7
clone size: NA
D gene: NA
CDR3 DNA: TGTGCCAGCAAAAGGGGCGAAAAGGGCTACGAGCAGTACTTC
CDR3 protein: CASKRGEKGYEQYF

V gene: TRBV5-1
J gene: TRBJ1-4
clone size: NA
D gene: NA
CDR3 DNA: TGCGCCAGCAGCTTTGGTCCAGGGCGCAATGAAAAACTGTTTTTT
CDR3 protein: CASSFGPGRNEKLFF

V gene: TRBV27
J gene: TRBJ1-6
clone size: NA
D gene: NA
CDR3 DNA: TGTGCCAGCAGACAGGGTGATGTCTATAATTCACCCCTCCACTTT
CDR3 protein: CASRQGDVYNSPLHF

V gene: TRBV15
J gene: TRBJ2-1
clone size: once
D gene: TRBD2
CDR3 DNA: TGTGCCACCAGCCCCCGGACTAGCGGGAATAATGAGCAGTTCTTC
CDR3 protein: CATSPRTSGNNEQFF

V gene: TRBV19
J gene: TRBJ2-2
clone size: NA
D gene: TRBD1
CDR3 DNA: TGTGCCAGTAGTACTCAGGGGGTGGAAACCGGGGAGCTGTTTTTT
CDR3 protein: CASSTQGVETGELFF

V gene: TRBV10-1
J gene: TRBJ2-1
clone size: NA
D gene: TRBD2
CDR3 DNA: TGCGCCAGCAGTACTAGCGGGAGCTCCTACAATGAGCAGTTCTTC
CDR3 protein: CASSTSGSSYNEQFF

V gene: TRBV28
J gene: TRBJ1-1
clone size: NA
D gene: NA
CDR3 DNA: TGTGCCATACGGGGGACACCTAACACTGAAGCTTTCTTT
CDR3 protein: CAIRGTPNTEAFF

V gene: TRBV11-1
J gene: TRBJ2-3
clone size: NA
D gene: NA
CDR3 DNA: TGTGCCAGCAGCTTAGGTACAGGGACAGATACGCAGTATTTT
CDR3 protein: CASSLGTGTDTQYF

V gene: TRBV5-8
J gene: TRBJ2-2
clone size: NA
D gene: NA
CDR3 DNA: TGTGCCAGCAGCTTGGTGCACACCGGGGAGCTGTTTTTT
CDR3 protein: CASSLVHTGELFF

V gene: TRBV14
J gene: TRBJ1-2
clone size: NA
D gene: NA
CDR3 DNA: TGTGCCAGCAGCCGCCTCGGGGAGGTGCATGGCTACACCTTC
CDR3 protein: CASSRLGEVHGYTF

V gene: TRBV6-5
J gene: TRBJ2-3
clone size: NA
D gene: NA
CDR3 DNA: TGTGCCAGCAGTTACTCCCGGGATACGCAGTATTTT
CDR3 protein: CASSYSRDTQYF

V gene: TRBV30
J gene: TRBJ1-1
clone size: NA
D gene: TRBD1
CDR3 DNA: TGTGCCTGGAGCGAGGACAGGGGGCGAGAAGCTTTCTTT
CDR3 protein: CAWSEDRGREAFF

V gene: TRBV15
J gene: TRBJ2-2
clone size: NA
D gene: NA
CDR3 DNA: TGTGCCACCAGCAGAGCTGGGGAGCTGTTTTTT
CDR3 protein: CATSRAGELFF

V gene: TRBV10-1
J gene: TRBJ2-3
clone size: NA
D gene: NA
CDR3 DNA: TGCGCCAGCAGTGAGTCCCCGTATTCAGATACGCAGTATTTT
CDR3 protein: CASSESPYSDTQYF

V gene: TRBV7-8
J gene: TRBJ2-2
clone size: once
D gene: NA
CDR3 DNA: TGTGCCAGCAGAGTCGGCAGGGGCACTCGGCACGCTTTAACCGGGGAGCTGTTTTTT
CDR3 protein: CASRVGRGTRHALTGELFF

V gene: TRBV5-4
J gene: TRBJ2-5
clone size: NA
D gene: TRBD1
CDR3 DNA: TGTGCCAGCAGACCAGACCGGGACAGCCAAGAGACCCAGTACTTC
CDR3 protein: CASRPDRDSQETQYF

V gene: TRBV5-8
J gene: TRBJ2-2
clone size: NA
D gene: NA
CDR3 DNA: TGTGCCAGCAGACTCCTGGTGTCTGGGCCCGGGGAGCTGTTTTTT
CDR3 protein: CASRLLVSGPGELFF